A single sample gave rise to the 15 T cell receptor beta chains below, sequenced in a study of cytomegalovirus exposure and HLA in healthy donors. With 60 Vbeta and 13 Jbeta primers, the PCR was carried out. The table came from immunoSEQ multiplex PCR; TCRdb's copy has only in-frame clones and leaves some out. Here the sample spans roughly 100,000 clones, roughly 71% being singletons. Sequenced sample: PBMCs. These receptors originate from a man in his forties in good health and CMV-seropositive.

A few counts support this clone. The chain carries TRBV6-1 and TRBJ1-5; D gene uncertain. From germline, CDR1 is MNHNS and CDR2 SASEGT. CDR3 length equals 15 residues. Trimming pared 4 bases from V and 0 bases from J, leaving 10 bases between. DNA for the CDR3: TGTGCCAGCAGTGCTGACATGAATAGCAATCAGCCCCAGCATTTT. Protein sequence: CASSADMNSNQPQHF.

This clone was recorded once. V and J are TRBV4-1 and TRBJ2-1; D might be TRBD2 (5 bases). The V and J ends lost 1 base and 6 bases respectively, with 13 bases between them. The germline gives CDR1 MGHRA, CDR2 YSYEKL. This CDR3 spans 15 amino acids. CDR3 sequence: CASSQATGLSNEQFF. In DNA form, the CDR3 reads TGCGCCAGCAGCCAAGCGACGGGATTGAGCAATGAGCAGTTCTTC.

This chain joins TRBV1 and TRBJ2-3; TRBD2, the table's D call, lacks a check against the DNA. TRBV1 represents a pseudogene. The length of the CDR3 is 15 residues. CDR3 sequence: CTSSRAGGSTDTQYF. The DNA for the CDR3 is TGCACCAGCAGCCGAGCGGGGGGAAGCACAGATACGCAGTATTTT.

The V call is TRBV10-2, the J call TRBJ2-1, with 9 bases identical to TRBD2. The CDR3 contains 15 residues. Germline V lookup: CDR1 WSHSY, CDR2 SAAADI. With V trimmed by 6 bases and J by 8 bases, 11 bases remained unmatched. CDR3 bases: TGCGCCAGCAGAGAGGGGACTAGCTCCATGTATGAGCAGTTCTTC. Amino acids: CASREGTSSMYEQFF.

This chain joins TRBV7-6 and TRBJ2-1; D unresolved. CDR1 and CDR2 (germline): SGHVS, FNYEAQ. Trimming cost V 4 bases and J 2 bases, with 3 bases left between them. This CDR3 contains 12 residues. DNA of the CDR3: TGTGCCAGCAGCTCCGCCTACAATGAGCAGTTCTTC. Translated: CASSSAYNEQFF.

The chain has TRBV21-1 and TRBJ1-2; TRBD1, the table's D call, was not compared with the DNA. TRBV21-1 is a pseudogene. The CDR3 runs 15 residues. CDR3 loop: CASSKGAGGADGYTF. In DNA form, the CDR3 reads TGTGCCAGCAGCAAAGGGGCAGGGGGCGCCGATGGCTACACCTTC.

The genes are TRBV4-1 and TRBJ1-3, with 7 bases matching TRBD1. V trimming: 4 bases; J trimming: 8 bases; junction bases outside the gene matches: 8. Germline V gene lookup returns CDR1 MGHRA and CDR2 YSYEKL. CDR3 length: 14 amino acids. The CDR3 DNA sequence: TGCGCCAGCAGCCTAGGACAGGAACGGGACACCATATATTTT. The encoded protein is CASSLGQERDTIYF.

The chain couples TRBV4-1 to TRBJ2-1; 7 bases match TRBD1. CDR1 MGHRA and CDR2 YSYEKL come from the germline V gene. CDR3 length: 14 residues. The V gene end was trimmed by 4 bases and the J gene end by 6 bases; junction bases not matched to a gene: 6. CDR3 coding DNA: TGCGCCAGCAGCCGCCAGGGGGTTTCCAATGAGCAGTTCTTC. Its protein product is CASSRQGVSNEQFF.

J is TRBJ1-5 and V is TRBV10-3; TRBD1 might be the D (5 bases). The CDR3 spans 13 residues. V lost 7 bases and J 3 bases, leaving 10 bases between the germline ends. Germline CDR1 reads ENHRY; CDR2 reads SYGVKD. The CDR3 bases are TGTGCCATCACCTCAGGGCCCAATCAGCCCCAGCATTTT. It specifies CAITSGPNQPQHF.

J is TRBJ1-1 and V is TRBV19; a weak D match, TRBD1 (5 bases). Germline CDR1 LNHDA, CDR2 SQIVND (reference sequence). V was cut by 6 bases and J by 0 bases, with 11 bases left in between. CDR3 size: 14 residues. Here the CDR3 DNA reads TGTGCCAGTAGATCGATGGGGCTGAACACTGAAGCTTTCTTT. This sequence encodes CASRSMGLNTEAFF.

This chain connects TRBV19 to TRBJ1-1, with TRBD1 matching 9 bases. Germline lookup yields CDR1 LNHDA and CDR2 SQIVND (reference sequence). J gave up 4 bases and V 11 bases, and 11 bases lay outside the gene matches. CDR3 size: 14 residues. The CDR3 is CASCTGQGTTEAFF. The CDR3 nucleotides are TGTGCCTCCTGTACGGGACAGGGCACCACTGAAGCTTTCTTT.

This rearrangement joins TRBV25-1 to TRBJ1-2, with unresolved D. CDR1 MGHDK and CDR2 SYGVNS come from the germline V gene. The V end was cut by 2 bases, the J end by 7 bases, with 11 bases between. The CDR3 consists of 13 residues. Written as DNA, the CDR3 is TGTGCCAGCAGTGAAGCTCGACCGGGTGGCTACACCTTC. Protein sequence: CASSEARPGGYTF.

The chain employs TRBV6-6 and TRBJ2-6; 7 bases line up with TRBD2. In germline, CDR1 is MNHNY, CDR2 SVGAGI (reference sequence). The CDR3 loop spans 15 amino acids. V shed 7 bases and J 0 bases; nucleotides not matched to a gene: 3. The CDR3 here is CASTPGGSGANVLTF. The CDR3 DNA follows: TGTGCCAGCACCCCGGGAGGCTCTGGGGCCAACGTCCTGACTTTC.

This chain uses TRBV15 with TRBJ2-1, with 14 positions matching TRBD2. With 5 bases clipped from V and 9 bases from J, the junction kept 6 bases outside the gene matches. The germline V gene has CDR1 LNHNV and CDR2 YYDKDF (reference sequence). The CDR3 spans 15 residues. This chain's CDR3 is CATSRPGLAGAEQFF. The CDR3 DNA reads as TGTGCCACCAGCCGCCCGGGACTAGCGGGAGCTGAGCAGTTCTTC.

Written as DNA, the CDR3 is TGTGCCAGCTCACCACGTTCAGCGGGGCTGCAAGAGACCCAGTACTTC. This codes for CASSPRSAGLQETQYF. The V call is TRBV18, the J call TRBJ2-5, with 7 bases matching TRBD2. The J segment lost 2 bases and the V segment lost 1 base, leaving 7 bases of the junction unmatched. The CDR3 extends over 16 amino acids. Germline V gene sequence: CDR1 KGHSH, CDR2 LQKENI.